This passage covers 29 T cell receptor beta chains from one sample sequenced in a study of blood T cells in healthy people across ages. A J-beta primer mix and a sample-barcoded 5' primer were used in a second PCR of roughly 6 to 12 cycles. Via MiXCR, TCRdb re-called the 5' RACE reads, giving one row per CDR3 protein. Here the sample spans more than 650,000 distinct CDR3 sequences, 22% being singletons. Sequencing input: blood. The receptors were sampled from a man between 65 and 80 years old in good health.

V and J are TRBV27 and TRBJ2-1, with D unclear. V lost 2 bases and J 5 bases, leaving 13 bases between the germline ends. Germline CDR1 and CDR2: MNHEY and SMNVEV (reference sequence). The CDR3 consists of 15 residues. The CDR3 nucleotides read TGTGCCAGCAGTTTACGGTACAAACCACACAATGAGCAGTTCTTC. Its translation is CASSLRYKPHNEQFF.

In its sample, this clonotype was seen a few times. This sequence joins TRBV4-2 and TRBJ2-5, with TRBD1 identical over 11 bases. There are 15 residues in the CDR3. V dropped 5 bases and J dropped 2; count of bases not matched to a gene: 4. Germline V CDR1 and CDR2: LGHNA, YNFKEQ. CDR3 amino acids: CASSGQGASQETQYF. The CDR3 bases are TGTGCCAGCAGCGGACAGGGGGCCTCACAAGAGACCCAGTACTTC.

This clonotype showed up just a few times. The rearrangement joins TRBV29-1 to TRBJ2-3; D is uncertain. The germline V gene has CDR1 SQVTM and CDR2 ANQGSEA. V was cut by 7 bases and J by 1 base, with 18 bases left in between. The CDR3 runs to 15 residues. The CDR3 DNA follows: TGCAGCGCAAATCGACTGCAGCGCGGCACAGATACGCAGTATTTT. Protein sequence: CSANRLQRGTDTQYF.

The V call is TRBV20-1, the J call TRBJ2-5; 11 nucleotides match TRBD2. This CDR3 is built from 16 residues. Germline V gene lookup returns CDR1 DFQATT and CDR2 SNEGSKA (reference sequence). With V trimmed by 1 base and J by 4 bases, 8 bases remained unmatched. CDR3 in DNA: TGCAGTGCTAGAGTGGAGATAGCGGGAGGGCGAGAGACCCAGTACTTC. Residues: CSARVEIAGGRETQYF.

This sequence joins TRBV5-1 and TRBJ2-2; the D call may be TRBD1 or TRBD2 (5 bases each). Per germline, CDR1 SGHRS and CDR2 YFSETQ. The CDR3 is made up of 14 amino acids. V gave up 5 bases and J gave up 3 bases, with 11 bases separating them. CDR3 in DNA: TGCGCCAGCAGATGGGGGAGTTACACCGGGGAGCTGTTTTTT. This translates into CASRWGSYTGELFF. Complete variable domain (other parts from reference TRBV5-1 and TRBJ2-2): KAGVTQTPRYLIKTRGQQVTLSCSPISGHRSVSWYQQTPGQGLQFLFEYFSETQRNKGNFPGRFSGRQFSNSRSEMNVSTLELGDSALYLCASRWGSYTGELFFGEGSRLTVL.

This clonotype was detected only a few times. The rearrangement links TRBV5-1 to TRBJ2-5, with D possibly matching TRBD1 (6 bases). This CDR3 comprises 15 residues. With 2 bases removed from V and 2 bases from J, the gap between germline ends came to 13 bases. CDR1 and CDR2 (germline): SGHRS, YFSETQ. The CDR3 loop is CASSLIGTLQETQYF. The CDR3 nucleotides are TGCGCCAGCAGCTTAATCGGGACACTTCAAGAGACCCAGTACTTC.

V is TRBV5-5 and J is TRBJ2-5; 13 bases are a match to TRBD2. V trimming: 4 bases; J trimming: 10 bases; junction bases outside the gene matches: 7. Germline assignment: CDR1 SGHKS and CDR2 YYEKEE (reference sequence). CDR3 length: 14 amino acids. The CDR3 sequence: CASSGGLAGNHQYF. CDR3 nucleotides: TGTGCCAGCAGCGGGGGACTAGCGGGGAACCACCAGTACTTC.

The gene calls are TRBV5-1 and TRBJ2-7, with D possibly called TRBD1 or TRBD2 (5 bases each). This CDR3 has 14 amino acids. Germline lookup yields CDR1 SGHRS and CDR2 YFSETQ. The V gene lost 6 bases and the J gene lost 4 bases, with 17 bases spanning the gap. The CDR3: CASNTDVGPYEQYF. CDR3 DNA sequence: TGCGCCAGCAACACGGATGTGGGACCATACGAGCAGTACTTC.

This chain uses TRBV5-6 with TRBJ2-3; TRBD1 matches at 10 bases. Germline V gives CDR1 SGHDT, CDR2 YYEEEE. The CDR3 is made up of 15 amino acids. The J segment lost 4 bases and the V segment lost 6 bases, leaving 8 bases of the junction unmatched. The CDR3 nucleotides are TGTGCCAGCACTTTGGGGACAGGGGCATCAGATACGCAGTATTTT. Its protein is CASTLGTGASDTQYF.

CDR3 amino acids: CASSARDSDYGYTF. CDR3 DNA sequence: TGTGCCAGCAGCGCCCGGGACAGCGACTATGGCTACACCTTC. This chain connects TRBV9 to TRBJ1-2, with TRBD1 matching over 7 bases. Per the germline V gene, CDR1 is SGDLS and CDR2 is YYNGEE. With V trimmed by 3 bases and J by 3 bases, 5 bases remained unmatched. The CDR3 has 14 amino acids.

This clonotype was recorded a few times. The chain recombines TRBV10-3 with TRBJ1-5, with a tentative D call TRBD1 (6 bases). This CDR3 contains 14 residues. V lost 2 bases and J 2 bases, leaving 7 bases between the germline ends. Germline V gives CDR1 ENHRY, CDR2 SYGVKD. The CDR3 here is CAISEPGGNQPQHF. In DNA form, the CDR3 reads TGTGCCATCAGTGAGCCAGGGGGCAATCAGCCCCAGCATTTT.

This clonotype was seen a handful of times. This chain joins TRBV20-1 and TRBJ2-3; D uncertain. The CDR3 runs to 14 residues. V gave up 5 bases and J gave up 0 bases, with 12 bases separating them. Germline V gene data show CDR1 as DFQATT and CDR2 as SNEGSKA (reference sequence). The CDR3 nucleotides read TGCAGTGCTGCCACCCAGCTGAGCACAGATACGCAGTATTTT. Residues: CSAATQLSTDTQYF.

This clonotype was seen ten or more times. The chain joins TRBV29-1 to TRBJ1-1; 9 bases match TRBD1. Germline V CDR1 and CDR2: SQVTM, ANQGSEA. The V segment lost 5 bases and the J segment 6 bases; nucleotides outside the gene matches: 10. CDR3 size: 14 residues. For the CDR3, the DNA is TGCAGCGTTACCAACCGGGACAGGGCTTCTGAAGCTTTCTTT. It encodes CSVTNRDRASEAFF.

This chain uses TRBV3-1 with TRBJ2-1; no clear D gene. V gave up 1 base and J gave up 10 bases, with 5 bases separating them. The CDR3 is 11 residues long. Germline CDR1 is LGHDT and CDR2 is YNNKEL (reference sequence). The CDR3: CASSQVEEQFF. The CDR3 DNA follows: TGTGCCAGCAGCCAAGTTGAGGAGCAGTTCTTC.

On this clonotype itself: Germline is not matched at one junction end, which may reflect a read error. The rearrangement uses TRBV14 and TRBJ2-5; 9 bases match TRBD2. The DNA end is a closer match to TRBJ2-1, so the J assignment may be wrong. Looked up from germline, CDR1 is SGHDN and CDR2 is FVKESK. The CDR3 loop spans 13 amino acids. The CDR3 sequence is CAGSQDRAGGQFF. The CDR3 nucleotides read TGTGCCGGCAGCCAAGATCGAGCGGGGGGGCAGTTCTTC.

This clonotype was seen only a few times. This rearrangement joins TRBV14 to TRBJ2-3; D is unclear. CDR1 is SGHDN, CDR2 FVKESK, per germline. The CDR3 totals 13 residues. The germline V and J ends were trimmed by 4 bases and 3 bases, with 8 bases remaining between them. CDR3 DNA sequence: TGTGCCAGCAGCCGGTTATCAACAGATACGCAGTATTTT. The encoded protein is CASSRLSTDTQYF.

The rearrangement joins TRBV20-1 to TRBJ1-1, with TRBD1 matching 12 bases. Losses at the gene ends were 5 bases for V and 4 bases for J; bases not matched to a gene: 2. Per germline, CDR1 DFQATT and CDR2 SNEGSKA (reference sequence). The CDR3 length is 13 residues. The CDR3 here is CSAEGQGATEAFF. CDR3 bases: TGCAGTGCTGAGGGACAGGGGGCCACTGAAGCTTTCTTT.

This clonotype was observed a few times. The chain carries TRBV15 and TRBJ2-4; no firm D call. The CDR3 loop spans 12 amino acids. Per the germline V gene, CDR1 is LNHNV and CDR2 is YYDKDF (reference sequence). Trimming pared 2 bases from V and 13 bases from J, leaving 12 bases between. The CDR3 sequence is CATSRNNPPQYF. CDR3 in DNA: TGTGCCACCAGCAGAAACAACCCCCCACAGTACTTC.

The genes are TRBV5-1 and TRBJ1-2; no definite D call. CDR1 and CDR2 from the germline V gene are SGHRS and YFSETQ. V was pared by 4 bases and J by 4 bases, with 11 bases between. There are 13 residues in the CDR3. CDR3 nucleotide sequence: TGCGCCAGCAGCCTCGAGAAGGCCTATGGCTACACCTTC. Its translation: CASSLEKAYGYTF.

This chain uses TRBV29-1 with TRBJ2-3; the match to TRBD1 covers 8 bases. Germline V gene sequence: CDR1 SQVTM, CDR2 ANQGSEA. With V trimmed by 7 bases and J by 6 bases, 12 bases remained unmatched. CDR3 size: 14 residues. CDR3 sequence (DNA): TGCAGCGGCCTGACAGGGGACTTAAGGGATACGCAGTATTTT. It codes for CSGLTGDLRDTQYF.

This clonotype has at least ten counts. The J gene is TRBJ1-4, the V gene TRBV3-1; D gene ambiguous. The germline V and J ends were trimmed by 8 bases and 2 bases, with 9 bases remaining between them. The CDR3 runs to 13 residues. Germline lookup yields CDR1 LGHDT and CDR2 YNNKEL (reference sequence). In DNA, the CDR3 is TGTGCCAGCCGAAACCCCACTAATGAAAAACTGTTTTTT. It codes for CASRNPTNEKLFF.

The V and J genes are TRBV27 and TRBJ1-1; TRBD1 matches 8 bases. With V trimmed by 5 bases and J by 3 bases, 5 bases remained unmatched. CDR3 length equals 14 residues. CDR1 MNHEY and CDR2 SMNVEV come from the germline V gene (reference sequence). The CDR3 region has the DNA TGTGCCAGCAGTCCCCTGGGACAGGACACTGAAGCTTTCTTT. This encodes CASSPLGQDTEAFF.

V is TRBV19 and J is TRBJ2-1; D remains unclear. V was pared by 4 bases and J by 2 bases, with 12 bases between. Germline CDR1 is LNHDA and CDR2 is SQIVND (reference sequence). CDR3 size: 15 residues. The CDR3 DNA sequence: TGTGCCAGTAGTAGTCTTCATACCACCTACAATGAGCAGTTCTTC. Translated, it gives CASSSLHTTYNEQFF.

The V gene is TRBV20-1, the J gene TRBJ1-2; weak D call: TRBD1 (5 bases). Between the trimmed V and J ends, which lost 2 bases and 4 bases, there was a span of 17 bases. Germline CDR1 and CDR2: DFQATT and SNEGSKA (reference sequence). The CDR3 is 15 amino acids. CDR3 sequence reads: CSARSRGLEPYGYTF. The CDR3 region has the DNA TGCAGTGCTAGATCCCGGGGACTGGAGCCCTATGGCTACACCTTC.

Many counts were recorded for this clonotype. The chain links TRBV25-1 to TRBJ1-6; TRBD1 might be the D (5 bases). CDR1 and CDR2 (germline): MGHDK, SYGVNS. Deletions cut 6 bases from V and 8 bases from J, with 20 bases between. This CDR3 has 16 amino acids. The CDR3 loop reads CASSPGGRGKYSPLHF. The CDR3 nucleotides are TGTGCCAGCAGCCCCGGAGGGCGGGGGAAATATTCACCCCTCCACTTT. Variable domain in full (rest from reference TRBV25-1 and TRBJ1-6): EADIYQTPRYLVIGTGKKITLECSQTMGHDKMYWYQQDPGMELHLIHYSYGVNSTEKGDLSSESTVSRIRTEHFPLTLESARPSHTSQYLCASSPGGRGKYSPLHFGNGTRLTVT.

This clonotype appeared a few times. The chain uses TRBV9 and TRBJ2-5; TRBD1 might be the D (6 bases). The V gene lost 4 bases and the J gene lost 4 bases, with 11 bases spanning the gap. Germline values: CDR1 SGDLS, CDR2 YYNGEE. The CDR3 has 13 residues. For the CDR3, the DNA is TGTGCCAGCAGCTTCAGGACAGTAGAGACCCAGTACTTC. This gives the protein CASSFRTVETQYF.

The chain is built from TRBV28 and TRBJ2-3; D is unclear. The V end lost 3 bases, the J end lost 1 base, and 8 bases lay between the germline ends. Germline CDR1 and CDR2: MDHEN and SYDVKM. There are 14 residues in the CDR3. This CDR3 reads CASSFQLRTDTQYF. CDR3 sequence (DNA): TGTGCCAGCAGTTTTCAGCTCCGCACAGATACGCAGTATTTT. Supplemented by reference TRBV28 and TRBJ2-3, the full variable domain reads DVKVTQSSRYLVKRTGEKVFLECVQDMDHENMFWYRQDPGLGLRLIYFSYDVKMKEKGDIPEGYSVSREKKERFSLILESASTNQTSMYLCASSFQLRTDTQYFGPGTRLTVL.

This clonotype was detected a few times. The DNA of the CDR3 is TGTGCCATCAGTGAGACTGGAAATGAGCAGTTCTTC. Translated, it gives CAISETGNEQFF. V usage is TRBV10-3 and J usage is TRBJ2-1; D remains unclear. The CDR3 is 12 amino acids. CDR1 is ENHRY, CDR2 SYGVKD, per germline. V lost 2 bases to trimming and J lost 7 bases, with 6 bases between them.

J is TRBJ2-5 and V is TRBV5-5; D remains unclear. Trimming left V 7 bases short and J 3 bases short, with 25 bases between. The germline gives CDR1 SGHKS, CDR2 YYEKEE (reference sequence). CDR3 length: 17 amino acids. The CDR3 region has the DNA TGTGCCAGCCCGGTCAGCTTTTTGGAGTTCGAGAAAGAGACCCAGTACTTC. Its translation is CASPVSFLEFEKETQYF.